This TCR beta chain was sequenced for a study of regulatory T cells in long-lasting Graves disease. Unmatched junction bases numbered 4, after V lost 6 bases and J lost 5 bases. The CDR3 covers 12 residues. Germline lookup yields CDR1 DFQATT and CDR2 SNEGSKA (reference sequence). This sample's time point: newly diagnosed GD, antithyroid drugs for less than 3 months. The authors made the TCR library using RNA they extracted from PBMCs. Guidelines of the American Thyroid Association were used to diagnose Graves' disease. Assembly of TCR beta libraries relied on iRepertoire HTBI primers together with Arm-PCR of CDR3 regions. MiXCR, run by TCRdb on the multiplex PCR reads, gives a single entry per CDR3 protein. The sample holds a few hundred thousand distinct CDR3 sequences, around a sixth seen once. This clonotype was recorded at least ten times. These data were also reused for a study on T cells in Graves' hyperthyroidism and ophthalmopathy. That investigation notes: Diagnostic decisions used clinical symptoms, serum thyroxine and TRAb, thyroid ultrasound and orbital computed tomography.

The rearrangement uses TRBV20-1 and TRBJ1-5, with 7 nucleotides matching TRBD1. This sequence was found in a woman aged 25 to 45 with Graves disease. The sequencing used peripheral blood mononuclear cells (PBMCs), collected at new diagnosis, from a patient treated with antithyroid drugs. The CDR3 region is CSAGDSHQPQHF. CDR3 DNA: TGCAGTGCGGGGGACAGCCATCAGCCCCAGCATTTT.